This T cell receptor (beta chain) was sequenced for a study of T cells in Graves' hyperthyroidism and ophthalmopathy. Only a few counts were recorded for this clonotype. Researchers amplified the TCR beta CDR3 regions from RNA transcripts. Primed by the HTBI set, a first-round RT-PCR was run on the TCR CDR3. In TCRdb, the multiplex PCR reads were re-called with MiXCR into one record per CDR3 protein. Counted here are around 350,000 distinct CDR3 sequences, 15% to 19% occurring once; the ten biggest clones make up about 27%. Germline CDR1 and CDR2: MGHRA and YSYEKL. V was pared by 1 base and J by 5 bases, with 15 bases of the junction left unmatched. The CDR3 sequence is 19 residues long. Together with thyroid ultrasound, orbital computed tomography, serum thyroxine and TRAb, clinical symptoms were used for diagnoses.

The receptor was derived from a woman aged 18 to 35 with Graves' hyperthyroidism that later progressed to Graves' ophthalmopathy. The sample was blood. The chain couples TRBV4-1 to TRBJ2-1; 9 nucleotides agree with TRBD2. CDR3 loop: CASSQVFAGGGAGHNEQFF. In DNA, the CDR3 is TGCGCCAGCAGCCAAGTATTCGCGGGAGGGGGAGCTGGACACAATGAGCAGTTCTTC.